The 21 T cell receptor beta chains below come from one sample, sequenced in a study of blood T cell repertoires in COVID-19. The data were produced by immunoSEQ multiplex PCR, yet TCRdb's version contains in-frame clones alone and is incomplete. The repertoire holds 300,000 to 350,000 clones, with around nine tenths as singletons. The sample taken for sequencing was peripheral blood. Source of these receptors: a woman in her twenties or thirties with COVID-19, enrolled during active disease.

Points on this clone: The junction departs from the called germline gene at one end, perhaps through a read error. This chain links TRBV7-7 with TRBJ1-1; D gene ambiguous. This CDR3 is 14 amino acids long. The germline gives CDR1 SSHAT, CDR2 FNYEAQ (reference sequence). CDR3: CASTLAGRGTEAFF. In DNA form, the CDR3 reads TGTGCTAGCACCCTAGCTGGTCGGGGCACTGAAGCTTTCTTT.

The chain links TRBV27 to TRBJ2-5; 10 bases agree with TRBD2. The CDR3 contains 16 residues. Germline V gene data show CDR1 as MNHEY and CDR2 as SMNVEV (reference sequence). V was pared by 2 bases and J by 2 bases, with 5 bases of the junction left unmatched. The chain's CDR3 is CASSLVGTSVQETQYF. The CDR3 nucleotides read TGTGCCAGCAGTTTAGTTGGGACTAGCGTACAAGAGACCCAGTACTTC.

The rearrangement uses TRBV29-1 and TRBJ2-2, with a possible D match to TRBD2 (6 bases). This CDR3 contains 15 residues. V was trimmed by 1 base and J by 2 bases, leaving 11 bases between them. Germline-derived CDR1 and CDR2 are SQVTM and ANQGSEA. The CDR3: CSVEARDSNTGELFF. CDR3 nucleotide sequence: TGCAGCGTTGAAGCCCGGGACTCCAACACCGGGGAGCTGTTTTTT.

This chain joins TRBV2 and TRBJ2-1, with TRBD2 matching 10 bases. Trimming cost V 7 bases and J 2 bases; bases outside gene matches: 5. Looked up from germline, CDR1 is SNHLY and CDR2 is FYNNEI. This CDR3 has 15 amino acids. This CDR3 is CASNLLAGPYNEQFF. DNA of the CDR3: TGTGCCAGCAATCTACTAGCGGGACCCTACAATGAGCAGTTCTTC.

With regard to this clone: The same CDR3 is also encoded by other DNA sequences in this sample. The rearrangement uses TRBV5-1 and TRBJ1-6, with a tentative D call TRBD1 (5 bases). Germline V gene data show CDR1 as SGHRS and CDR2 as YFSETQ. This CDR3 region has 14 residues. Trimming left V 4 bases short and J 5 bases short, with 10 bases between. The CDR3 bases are TGCGCCAGCAGCCCTGGGACTGATAATTCACCCCTCCACTTT. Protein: CASSPGTDNSPLHF.

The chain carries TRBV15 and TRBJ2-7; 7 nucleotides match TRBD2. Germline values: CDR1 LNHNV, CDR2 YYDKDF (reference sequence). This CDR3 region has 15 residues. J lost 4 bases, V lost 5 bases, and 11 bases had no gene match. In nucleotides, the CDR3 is TGTGCCACCAGCCCGGCCGGGACTACAAAATACGAGCAGTACTTC. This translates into CATSPAGTTKYEQYF.

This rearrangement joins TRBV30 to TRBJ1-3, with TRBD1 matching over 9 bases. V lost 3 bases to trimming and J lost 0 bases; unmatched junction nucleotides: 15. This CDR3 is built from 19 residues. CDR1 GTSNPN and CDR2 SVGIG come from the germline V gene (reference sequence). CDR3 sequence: CAWSSDLWDRVDSGNTIYF. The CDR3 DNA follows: TGTGCCTGGAGCTCGGACCTGTGGGACAGGGTGGACTCTGGAAACACCATATATTTT.

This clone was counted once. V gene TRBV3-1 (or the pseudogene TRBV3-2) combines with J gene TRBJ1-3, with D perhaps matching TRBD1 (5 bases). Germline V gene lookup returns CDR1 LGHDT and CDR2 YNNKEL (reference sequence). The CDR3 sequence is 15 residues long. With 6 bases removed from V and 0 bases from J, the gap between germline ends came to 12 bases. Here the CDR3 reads CASRDRPSSGNTIYF. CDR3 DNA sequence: TGTGCCAGCAGAGACAGACCGAGCTCTGGAAACACCATATATTTT.

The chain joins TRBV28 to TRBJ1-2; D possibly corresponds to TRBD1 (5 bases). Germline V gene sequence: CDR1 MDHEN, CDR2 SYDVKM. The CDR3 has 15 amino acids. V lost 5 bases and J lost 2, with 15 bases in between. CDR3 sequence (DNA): TGTGCCAGCAGTCCCCTGGATCAGGGAAACTATGGCTACACCTTC. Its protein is CASSPLDQGNYGYTF.

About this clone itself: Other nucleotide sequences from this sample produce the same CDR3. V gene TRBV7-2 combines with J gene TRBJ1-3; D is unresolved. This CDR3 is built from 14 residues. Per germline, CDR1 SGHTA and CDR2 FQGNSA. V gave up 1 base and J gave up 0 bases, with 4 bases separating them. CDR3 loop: CASSLDSSGNTIYF. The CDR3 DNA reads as TGTGCCAGCAGCTTAGACAGCTCTGGAAACACCATATATTTT.

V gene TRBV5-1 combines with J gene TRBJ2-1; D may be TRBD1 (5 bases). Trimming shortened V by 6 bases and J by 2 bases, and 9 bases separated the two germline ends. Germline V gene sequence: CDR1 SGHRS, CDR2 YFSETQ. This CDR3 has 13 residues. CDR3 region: CASTGQAYNEQFF. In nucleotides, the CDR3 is TGCGCCAGCACCGGACAAGCCTACAATGAGCAGTTCTTC. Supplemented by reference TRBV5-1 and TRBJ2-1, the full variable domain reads KAGVTQTPRYLIKTRGQQVTLSCSPISGHRSVSWYQQTPGQGLQFLFEYFSETQRNKGNFPGRFSGRQFSNSRSEMNVSTLELGDSALYLCASTGQAYNEQFFGPGTRLTVL.

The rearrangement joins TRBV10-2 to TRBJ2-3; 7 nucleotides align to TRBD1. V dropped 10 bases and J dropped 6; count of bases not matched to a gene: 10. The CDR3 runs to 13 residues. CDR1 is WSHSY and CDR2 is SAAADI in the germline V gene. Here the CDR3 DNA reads TGCGCCAATAGTGACAGGGTCGGGGATACGCAGTATTTT. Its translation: CANSDRVGDTQYF.

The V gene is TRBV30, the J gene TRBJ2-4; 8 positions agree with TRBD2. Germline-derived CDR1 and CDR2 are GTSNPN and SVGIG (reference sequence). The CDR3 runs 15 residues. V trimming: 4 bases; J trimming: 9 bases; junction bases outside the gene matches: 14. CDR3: CAWNRGGLGGSIQYF. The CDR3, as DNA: TGTGCCTGGAACCGAGGGGGACTAGGAGGCAGCATTCAGTACTTC.

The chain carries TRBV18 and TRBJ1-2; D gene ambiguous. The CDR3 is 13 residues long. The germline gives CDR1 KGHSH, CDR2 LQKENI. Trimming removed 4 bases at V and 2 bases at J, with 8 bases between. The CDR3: CASSLGGNYGYTF. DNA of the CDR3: TGTGCCAGCTCACTTGGCGGAAACTATGGCTACACCTTC.

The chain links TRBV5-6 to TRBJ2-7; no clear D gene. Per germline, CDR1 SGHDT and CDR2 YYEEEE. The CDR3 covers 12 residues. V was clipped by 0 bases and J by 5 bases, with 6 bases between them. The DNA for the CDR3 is TGTGCCAGCAGCTTGGTTCCCAACGAGCAGTACTTC. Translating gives CASSLVPNEQYF.

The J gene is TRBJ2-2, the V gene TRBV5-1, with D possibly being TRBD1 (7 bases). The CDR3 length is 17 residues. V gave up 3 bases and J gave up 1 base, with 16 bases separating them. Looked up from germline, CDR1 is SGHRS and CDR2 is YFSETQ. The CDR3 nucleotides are TGCGCCAGCAGCTCGGCGCCGCAGGGGGGGAACACCGGGGAGCTGTTTTTT. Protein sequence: CASSSAPQGGNTGELFF.

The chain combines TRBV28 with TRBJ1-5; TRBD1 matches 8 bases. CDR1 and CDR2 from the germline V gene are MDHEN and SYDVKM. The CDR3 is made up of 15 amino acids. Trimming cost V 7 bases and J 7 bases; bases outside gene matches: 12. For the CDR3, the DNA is TGTGCCAGCACCCTGTCTGGACAGGGCGGCCAGCCCCAGCATTTT. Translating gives CASTLSGQGGQPQHF.

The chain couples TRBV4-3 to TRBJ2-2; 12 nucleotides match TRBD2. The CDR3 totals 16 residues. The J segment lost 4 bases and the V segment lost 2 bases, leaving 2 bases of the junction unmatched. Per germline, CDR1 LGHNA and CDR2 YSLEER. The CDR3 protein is CASSQSGLAGTGELFF. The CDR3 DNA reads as TGCGCCAGCAGCCAATCGGGACTAGCGGGCACCGGGGAGCTGTTTTTT.

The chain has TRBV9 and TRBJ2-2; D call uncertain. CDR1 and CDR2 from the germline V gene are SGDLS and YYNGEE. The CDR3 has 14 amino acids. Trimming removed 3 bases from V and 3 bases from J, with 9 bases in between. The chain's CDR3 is CASSAPADTGELFF. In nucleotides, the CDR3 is TGTGCCAGCAGCGCGCCCGCGGACACCGGGGAGCTGTTTTTT.

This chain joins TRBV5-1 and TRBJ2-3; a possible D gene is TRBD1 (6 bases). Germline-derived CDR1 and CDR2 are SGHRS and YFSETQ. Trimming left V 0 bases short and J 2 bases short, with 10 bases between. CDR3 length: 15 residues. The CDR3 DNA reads TGCGCCAGCAGCTTGGAGGGACAAAACACAGATACGCAGTATTTT. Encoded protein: CASSLEGQNTDTQYF.

The CDR3 loop is CASSGGGQGGWNQPQHF. The DNA for the CDR3 is TGTGCCAGCAGTGGGGGAGGACAGGGAGGGTGGAATCAGCCCCAGCATTTT. J is TRBJ1-5 and V is TRBV6-1, with 8 bases lining up with TRBD1. This CDR3 is 17 amino acids long. The trim removed 4 bases at V and 4 bases at J, leaving 12 bases unmatched. Germline V gene sequence: CDR1 MNHNS, CDR2 SASEGT.